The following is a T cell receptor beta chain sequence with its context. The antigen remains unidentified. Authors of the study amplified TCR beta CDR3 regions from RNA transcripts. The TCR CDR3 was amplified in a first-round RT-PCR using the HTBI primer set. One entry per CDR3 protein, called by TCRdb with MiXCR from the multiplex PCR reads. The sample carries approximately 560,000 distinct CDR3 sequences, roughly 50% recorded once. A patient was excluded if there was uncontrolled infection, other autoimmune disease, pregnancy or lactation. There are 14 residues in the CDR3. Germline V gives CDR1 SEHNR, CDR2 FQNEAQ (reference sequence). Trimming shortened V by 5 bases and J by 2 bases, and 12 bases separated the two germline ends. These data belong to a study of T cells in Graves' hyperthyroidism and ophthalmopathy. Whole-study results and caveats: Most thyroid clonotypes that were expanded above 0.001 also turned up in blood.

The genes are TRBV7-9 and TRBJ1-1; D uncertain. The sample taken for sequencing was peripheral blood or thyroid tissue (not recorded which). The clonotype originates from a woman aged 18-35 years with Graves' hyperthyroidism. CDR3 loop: CASSPTEGNTEAFF. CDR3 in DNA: TGTGCCAGCAGCCCAACGGAGGGAAACACTGAAGCTTTCTTT.